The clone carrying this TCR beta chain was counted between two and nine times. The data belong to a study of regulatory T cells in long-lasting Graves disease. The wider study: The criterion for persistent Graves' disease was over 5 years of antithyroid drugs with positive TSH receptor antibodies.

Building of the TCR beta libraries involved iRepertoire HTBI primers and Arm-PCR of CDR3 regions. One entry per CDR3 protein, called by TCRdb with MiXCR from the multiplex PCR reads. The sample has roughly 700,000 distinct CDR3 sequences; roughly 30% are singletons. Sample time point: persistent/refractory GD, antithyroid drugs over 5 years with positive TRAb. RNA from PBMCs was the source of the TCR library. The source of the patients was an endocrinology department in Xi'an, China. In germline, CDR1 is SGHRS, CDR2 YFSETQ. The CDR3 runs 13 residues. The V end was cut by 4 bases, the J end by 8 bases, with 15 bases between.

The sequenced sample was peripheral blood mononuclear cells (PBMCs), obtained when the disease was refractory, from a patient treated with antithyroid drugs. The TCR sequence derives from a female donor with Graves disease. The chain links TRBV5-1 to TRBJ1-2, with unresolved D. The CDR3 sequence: CASSPPSAGGYTF. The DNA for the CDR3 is TGCGCCAGCAGCCCCCCGTCAGCGGGGGGCTACACCTTC.